These T cell receptor beta chains were read from a single sample in a study of T cells in lung cancer brain metastases. Produced via immunoSEQ multiplex PCR; TCRdb's table is partial and in-frame only. This sample carries around 5,600 clones, 75% to 90% of them seen once, and the ten largest clones take approximately 6%. The sample consisted of tumor tissue from a brain metastasis. These receptors all stem from a man aged 50-60 years with non-small cell lung cancer that had spread to the brain. Each CDR3 is given with its conserved first and last residue. D genes are given only for firm matches. Some rows mark clone size as missing; the rest say once, few, many or name a class of expanded clone.

abundance	d_gene	v_gene	j_gene	CDR3aa	CDR3nt
.	.	TRBV7-9	TRBJ2-1	CASSSRGNPRQGSHEQFF	TGTGCCAGCAGCTCACGGGGGAACCCTAGACAGGGTAGCCATGAGCAGTTCTTC
.	.	TRBV7-2	TRBJ1-5	CASSPREGGQPQHF	TGTGCCAGCAGCCCCAGGGAGGGGGGTCAGCCCCAGCATTTT
.	.	TRBV6-1	TRBJ2-7	CASSEALGSSYEQYF	TGTGCCAGCAGTGAAGCGCTCGGGTCCTCCTACGAGCAGTACTTC
.	.	TRBV4-2	TRBJ1-1	CASSDRSYGNTEAFF	TGTGCCAGCAGCGACCGCAGTTATGGGAACACTGAAGCTTTCTTT
once	.	TRBV2	TRBJ1-6	CASSALRGWNSPLHF	TGTGCCAGCAGTGCTCTTCGGGGTTGGAATTCACCCCTCCACTTT
.	.	TRBV7-9	TRBJ2-1	CASSTELQSYSYNEQFF	TGTGCCAGCAGCACAGAATTACAGTCCTACTCCTATAATGAGCAGTTCTTC
.	.	TRBV10-3	TRBJ1-5	CAIKGDIDNQPQHF	TGTGCCATCAAAGGGGATATCGACAATCAGCCCCAGCATTTT
.	.	TRBV30	TRBJ1-5	CAWSYTGRQPQHF	TGTGCCTGGAGTTATACAGGGCGCCAGCCCCAGCATTTT
.	.	TRBV30	TRBJ1-1	CAWSVTRNTEAFF	TGTGCCTGGAGTGTAACTAGGAACACTGAAGCTTTCTTT
few	.	TRBV4-1	TRBJ1-5	CASSQLETSNQPQHF	TGCGCCAGCAGCCAATTGGAGACAAGCAATCAGCCCCAGCATTTT
.	.	TRBV13	TRBJ2-5	CASSSLRQGLSRPQYF	TGTGCCAGCAGCTCCCTCCGGCAGGGGCTATCAAGGCCCCAGTACTTC
.	.	TRBV2	TRBJ1-5	CASWDGLYSNQPQHF	TGTGCCAGCTGGGACGGCTTATATAGCAATCAGCCCCAGCATTTT
.	.	TRBV5-4	TRBJ2-3	CASSVTPEDTQYF	TGTGCCAGCAGCGTGACCCCCGAAGATACGCAGTATTTT
.	.	TRBV6-5	TRBJ1-2	CASSFQGANYGYTF	TGTGCCAGCAGTTTCCAGGGAGCTAACTATGGCTACACCTTC
.	.	TRBV10-3	TRBJ1-2	CAIRAQGVYYGYTF	TGTGCCATCAGGGCCCAGGGCGTATACTATGGCTACACCTTC
.	TRBD1	TRBV6-5	TRBJ1-1	CASSYSSSGGDTEAFF	TGTGCCAGCAGTTACTCGTCGTCAGGGGGGGACACTGAAGCTTTCTTT
.	.	TRBV19	TRBJ2-1	CASSGGEPGEQFF	TGTGCCAGTAGTGGGGGAGAACCGGGAGAGCAGTTCTTC
.	.	TRBV7-2	TRBJ2-2	CASRDNTGELFF	TGTGCCAGCAGGGATAACACCGGGGAGCTGTTTTTT